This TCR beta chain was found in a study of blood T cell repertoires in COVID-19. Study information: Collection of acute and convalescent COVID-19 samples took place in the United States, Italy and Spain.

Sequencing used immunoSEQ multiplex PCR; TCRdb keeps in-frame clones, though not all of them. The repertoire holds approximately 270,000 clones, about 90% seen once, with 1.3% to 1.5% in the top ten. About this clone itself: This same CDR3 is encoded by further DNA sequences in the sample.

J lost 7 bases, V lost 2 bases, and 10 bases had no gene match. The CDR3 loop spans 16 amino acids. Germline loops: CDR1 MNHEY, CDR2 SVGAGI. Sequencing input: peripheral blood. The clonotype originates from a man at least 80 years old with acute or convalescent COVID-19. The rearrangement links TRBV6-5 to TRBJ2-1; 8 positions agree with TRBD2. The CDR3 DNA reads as TGTGCCAGCAGTTACACCGGACTAGCCGGTGGGAATGAGCAGTTCTTC. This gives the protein CASSYTGLAGGNEQFF.